This T cell receptor beta chain was obtained from a study of blood T cells in healthy people across ages (dated by TCRdb to the mid-2010s). With regard to the full study: Template switching captured roughly one uniquely barcoded TCR beta cDNA molecule per two T cells in model experiments. Using deep sequencing normalized with unique cDNA molecular identifiers, the study measured how TCR beta repertoire diversity changes with age. The study analyzed two additional independent replicas of 1 million unique cDNA reads from the same blood draw for two donors, one aged 18 to 30 and one aged 80 or older. Four age groups were formed from the donors: young (average about 16 years), middle-aged (approximately 42), aged (around 62) and long-lived (roughly 88). To avoid experimental bias, donors of different ages were spread randomly across the sequencing lanes. The study at large found these results: The long-lived group showed more naive CD4+ T cells, fewer expanded clones and increased TCR diversity than the aged group, suggesting age selection. Conclusive comparison of naive and antigen-experienced compartments was prevented by the profiling of bulk unsorted PBMCs. Estimates of total diversity based on one million sequenced T cells were considered lower bounds and underestimates. Observed TCR beta diversity per million T cells fell roughly linearly with age, and a significant reduction was already apparent by age around 40. Because donor CMV infection status was unknown, age-related changes in expanded clonotypes were potentially confounded. A strong correlation was found between observed TCR beta diversity and the percentage of naive T cells measured by flow cytometry.

Donors were 39 systemically healthy Caucasian individuals from Russia aged about 6 to 100 years. Each donor gave 8 to 10 milliliters of peripheral blood, collected into EDTA-treated Vacutainer tubes. Ficoll-Paque density-gradient centrifugation was used to isolate PBMCs, with at least 6 million per sample. Trizol reagent was used to extract total RNA from the PBMCs, yielding at least 6 micrograms per sample. Naive CD45RAhigh/CD27high T cell percentages were measured by flow cytometry on a PBMC aliquot from every donor. This clonotype was seen many times. This receptor's antigen is unknown. No qualities accompany the bases; no much larger clone lies one base away. The V and J ends are trimmed by 3 bases and 1 base, leaving 21 bases between them. The CDR3, from cysteine to phenylalanine, totals 17 residues. The read is trimmed to its CDR3 DNA, 51 bases read in frame from base 1. According to the germline V gene (reference sequence), CDR1 reads DFQATT and CDR2 reads SNEGSKA.

The library was generated by 5' RACE. The sample was run on an Illumina HiSeq 2500. A second PCR of about 7 to 12 cycles was performed with a sample-barcoded 5' primer and a J-beta primer mix. A template-switch 5' adaptor carrying 12 random nucleotides introduced a unique molecular identifier onto each TCR beta cDNA molecule. Each sample yielded at least 3 million CDR3-containing paired-end reads. First-strand cDNA synthesis was performed from all RNA using the Mint cDNA synthesis kit, with priming by a TRBC-specific oligonucleotide. After uracil-DNA glycosylase treatment, a first 18-cycle PCR used universal primers M1SS and BC2_uni_R on all cDNA. On the authors' methods: For normalization, 1 million high-quality reads were randomly selected from each sample, with every read carrying a distinct molecular identifier. Reads with shared molecular identifiers were discarded instead of being binned into consensus sequences. MiTCR, with a Q25 quality threshold and the strictest error-elimination algorithm, was used for CDR3 identification, clonotype clustering and error correction. A nonparametric unseen species model with Euler transformation was used to estimate lower-bound total TCR beta diversity. Using fastp at Q25 and MiXCR, TCRdb reprocessed the public reads and kept productive beta chains. Each record represents a unique CDR3 protein, reported with the most common genes and DNA among its rows. These V and J calls originate from TCRdb's pipeline instead of the authors' own analysis. The sample yields some 1,500,000 distinct CDR3 sequences; less than 45% were counted once. Together, the top ten hold about 4% of the sample.

The sample consisted of blood. The source of this sequence is a woman aged 18-29 years in good health. The rearranged segments are TRBV20-1 and TRBJ1-2; no D gene call is confident. The DNA sequence is as follows: TGCAGTGCTAGCGGATTTGGGGAGGAGGGATATAACTATGGCTACACCTTC. This yields the protein CSASGFGEEGYNYGYTF.